The TCR beta chain under discussion was sequenced for a study of cytomegalovirus exposure and HLA in healthy donors. Study-level findings and limits: According to a later analysis, TCR clusters from the first cohort tended to co-occur in the roughly 130 validation repertoires.

The method was immunoSEQ multiplex PCR; TCRdb's version includes in-frame clones alone and lacks a portion of them. The profile shows 190,000 or so clones, about four fifths of them singletons. The CDR3 has 18 residues. Trimming took off 2 bases at V and 5 bases at J, with 25 bases between the two ends. The V gene's germline CDR1 is SGHNT and CDR2 YYREEE (reference sequence). Remarks on this clone: Its antigen is unknown.

Source material: PBMCs. This sequence was found in a woman in her late teens or twenties in good health and CMV-seropositive. The rearrangement uses TRBV5-4 and TRBJ1-2, with D tentatively TRBD1 (5 bases). CDR3 nucleotides: TGTGCCAGCAGCTTCGCTCAGGGCCAAATACCGAGCTATTATGGCTACACCTTC. Protein: CASSFAQGQIPSYYGYTF.